The clone carrying this T cell receptor beta chain appeared a single time. This sample was taken from a study of CD8 T cells in Susac syndrome. With 1 base clipped from V and 6 bases from J, the junction kept 8 bases outside the gene matches. The CDR3 runs 16 residues. Germline CDR1 and CDR2: LGHDT and YNNKEL (reference sequence). Random hexamers served to reverse transcribe about 0.45 to 1 ug RNA. From the immunoSEQ multiplex PCR reads, TCRdb called clonotypes with MiXCR, one entry per CDR3 protein. The sample carries about 60,000 distinct CDR3 sequences, roughly nine tenths recorded once. This sequence originates from a human donor in good health. Sequenced input: CD8+ T cells from PBMCs. The chain links TRBV3-1 to TRBJ2-3; the match to TRBD2 covers 9 bases. The DNA for the CDR3 is TGTGCCAGCAGCCAAGGACGGCGGGGGGGCCCGGATACGCAGTATTTT. Its protein product is CASSQGRRGGPDTQYF.